These 25 T cell receptor beta chains were all obtained from the same sample, sequenced in a study of T-cell memory formation after mild COVID-19. Via MiXCR, TCRdb re-called the 5' RACE reads, giving one row per CDR3 protein. This table holds hundreds of thousands of distinct CDR3 sequences, about 15% found once. Sequencing was performed on PBMCs or a T cell subset sorted from them (not recorded which). The receptors derive from a man younger than 35 who had mild COVID-19 (a few samples of this study predate the infection). Cell type and time point are not known.

The V and J genes are TRBV7-2 and TRBJ2-2; the match to TRBD1 covers 7 bases. V lost 4 bases and J lost 1; bases outside the gene matches: 3. CDR1 is SGHTA and CDR2 is FQGNSA in the germline V gene. CDR3 length: 15 amino acids. CDR3 region: CASSWGTENTGELFF. CDR3 nucleotides: TGTGCCAGCAGCTGGGGGACAGAGAACACCGGGGAGCTGTTTTTT.

This clonotype was detected many times. The chain joins TRBV28 to TRBJ1-2; no clear D gene. Per germline, CDR1 MDHEN and CDR2 SYDVKM. The CDR3 has 12 residues. V lost 6 bases, J lost 6 bases, and 11 bases lay in between. The CDR3 loop is CASRGPYDGYTF. CDR3 bases: TGTGCCAGCAGAGGCCCCTACGATGGCTACACCTTC.

This clonotype was observed a handful of times. This chain links TRBV6-5 with TRBJ1-1; the D is unclear. V lost 3 bases to trimming and J lost 6 bases, with 5 bases between them. The CDR3 is 11 amino acids. Per germline, CDR1 MNHEY and CDR2 SVGAGI. The CDR3 sequence: CASSYLSEAFF. DNA for the CDR3: TGTGCCAGCAGTTATCTATCTGAAGCTTTCTTT.

The chain is built from TRBV4-1 and TRBJ2-2; TRBD1 matches 7 bases. Trimming cost V 4 bases and J 5 bases; bases outside gene matches: 10. The CDR3 extends over 16 amino acids. The germline gives CDR1 MGHRA, CDR2 YSYEKL. CDR3 coding DNA: TGCGCCAGCAGCCCCCACAGGGGCGGGCCTACCGGGGAGCTGTTTTTT. It encodes CASSPHRGGPTGELFF.

This clonotype occurred a few times. The chain uses TRBV6-5 and TRBJ2-3, with TRBD2 matching over 11 bases. The CDR3 extends over 15 amino acids. Germline lookup yields CDR1 MNHEY and CDR2 SVGAGI. With V trimmed by 2 bases and J by 5 bases, 3 bases remained unmatched. The CDR3 DNA reads as TGTGCCAGCAGTTACAATAGCGGGGGGGAAGATACGCAGTATTTT. Protein sequence: CASSYNSGGEDTQYF.

The chain uses TRBV7-9 and TRBJ1-1; D is possibly TRBD1 (6 bases). Trimming took 8 bases from V and 5 from J, leaving 12 bases between them. CDR1 is SEHNR and CDR2 is FQNEAQ in the germline V gene (reference sequence). There are 12 residues in the CDR3. The CDR3 coding sequence is TGTGCCAGCTGGCGAGGGGGAACTGAAGCTTTCTTT. Its translation: CASWRGGTEAFF.

This clonotype was seen a handful of times. CDR3 sequence: CASSVNAGELFF. As DNA, the CDR3 is TGTGCCAGCAGCGTAAACGCCGGGGAGCTGTTTTTT. V usage is TRBV9 and J usage is TRBJ2-2; unclear D gene. Germline V gene sequence: CDR1 SGDLS, CDR2 YYNGEE. V dropped 1 base and J dropped 6 bases, with 4 bases sitting between them. CDR3 length equals 12 residues.

This chain uses TRBV28 with TRBJ2-5; D gene ambiguous. Germline CDR1 is MDHEN and CDR2 is SYDVKM. The CDR3 contains 16 residues. Between the trimmed V and J ends, which lost 5 bases and 4 bases, there was a span of 20 bases. The CDR3 protein is CASSELVGPRSETQYF. The CDR3 DNA reads TGTGCCAGCAGTGAACTGGTCGGGCCCAGGTCAGAGACCCAGTACTTC.

This sequence joins TRBV11-2 and TRBJ2-1; D unresolved. The CDR3 length is 14 residues. The germline V gene encodes CDR1 SGHAT and CDR2 FQNNGV. The germline V and J ends were trimmed by 1 base and 9 bases, with 13 bases remaining between them. CDR3: CASSLGFVSGEQFF. The CDR3 coding sequence is TGTGCCAGCAGCTTAGGTTTCGTCTCGGGTGAGCAGTTCTTC.

The chain carries TRBV7-3 and TRBJ2-3; 11 bases align to TRBD2. The CDR3 consists of 16 residues. V gave up 5 bases and J gave up 4 bases; unmatched junction bases: 8. Germline values: CDR1 SGHTA, CDR2 FQGTGA. The CDR3 DNA is TGTGCCAGCAGCCCCATAGCGGGGGGGCGGGCAGATACGCAGTATTTT. Its protein product is CASSPIAGGRADTQYF.

The V call is TRBV2, the J call TRBJ1-3, with no clear D. The CDR3 has 11 residues. V was clipped by 5 bases and J by 10 bases, with 9 bases between them. Germline values: CDR1 SNHLY, CDR2 FYNNEI. CDR3 residues: CASSPGMTIYF. DNA for the CDR3: TGTGCCAGCAGTCCGGGGATGACCATATATTTT.

This clonotype was counted ten times or more. The chain joins TRBV7-8 to TRBJ2-2; tentatively, D is TRBD1 (5 bases). Germline V gene lookup returns CDR1 SGHVS and CDR2 FQNEAQ. Trimming stripped 3 bases from V and 4 bases from J, with 12 bases between. This CDR3 has 15 amino acids. This chain's CDR3 is CASSFNVQGTGELFF. The CDR3 coding sequence is TGTGCCAGCAGCTTTAACGTCCAGGGCACCGGGGAGCTGTTTTTT.

J is TRBJ2-2 and V is TRBV11-1; D not resolved. This CDR3 comprises 17 residues. Trimming took off 5 bases at V and 0 bases at J, with 16 bases between the two ends. Germline-derived CDR1 and CDR2 are SGHAT and FQDESV (reference sequence). DNA of the CDR3: TGTGCCAGCAGCCTGTCGTATGTAGCCTCGAACACCGGGGAGCTGTTTTTT. It is translated as CASSLSYVASNTGELFF. The full variable domain, rest sourced from reference TRBV11-1 and TRBJ2-2, is EAEVAQSPRYKITEKSQAVAFWCDPISGHATLYWYRQILGQGPELLVQFQDESVVDDSQLPKDRFSAERLKGVDSTLKIQPAELGDSAMYLCASSLSYVASNTGELFFGEGSRLTVL.

V is TRBV24-1 and J is TRBJ2-3; no clear D. This CDR3 is built from 12 residues. V lost 10 bases to trimming and J lost 3 bases, with 10 bases between them. Germline-derived CDR1 and CDR2 are KGHDR and SFDVKD. CDR3 amino acids: CATMGRTDTQYF. CDR3 in DNA: TGTGCCACGATGGGCAGAACAGATACGCAGTATTTT.

With regard to this clonotype: The junction departs from the called germline gene at one end, perhaps through a read error. Here the CDR3 reads CASSLAGDSEQFF. In DNA, the CDR3 is TGTGCCAGCAGCCTAGCGGGGGATAGTGAGCAGTTCTTC. The chain uses TRBV7-2 and TRBJ2-1; 10 positions match TRBD2. Germline V CDR1 and CDR2: SGHTA, FQGNSA. CDR3 length: 13 residues.

The rearrangement links TRBV14 to TRBJ2-6, with D maybe TRBD1 (6 bases). Per the germline V gene, CDR1 is SGHDN and CDR2 is FVKESK. Trimming shortened V by 1 base and J by 4 bases, and 17 bases separated the two germline ends. The CDR3 loop spans 18 amino acids. CDR3 nucleotides: TGTGCCAGCAGCCAAGTGATGCCCAGGGGAGCAGGGGCCAACGTCCTGACTTTC. Translating gives CASSQVMPRGAGANVLTF.

The table lists this clonotype with a few counts. V and J are TRBV20-1 and TRBJ2-7; D not resolved. CDR3 length: 12 residues. Germline CDR1 reads DFQATT; CDR2 reads SNEGSKA (reference sequence). V lost 2 bases and J 2 bases, leaving 7 bases between the germline ends. The CDR3 loop is CSARRGPYEQYV. In nucleotides, the CDR3 is TGCAGTGCTAGACGCGGCCCCTACGAGCAGTACGTC.

The chain couples TRBV24-1 to TRBJ1-5, with D perhaps matching TRBD1 (6 bases). This CDR3 has 14 amino acids. Between the trimmed V and J ends, which lost 2 bases and 9 bases, there was a span of 13 bases. CDR1 is KGHDR, CDR2 SFDVKD, per germline. The CDR3 region has the DNA TGTGCCACCAGTGATTCACAGGGCTTGGCGCCCCAGCATTTT. It encodes CATSDSQGLAPQHF.

This clonotype was observed at least ten times. J is TRBJ1-6 and V is TRBV4-3, with D uncertain. Germline CDR1 and CDR2: LGHNA and YSLEER. The CDR3 spans 13 residues. V lost 0 bases to trimming and J lost 7 bases, with 4 bases between them. The CDR3 loop is CASSQETNSPLHF. CDR3 bases: TGCGCCAGCAGCCAAGAAACGAATTCACCCCTCCACTTT.

This clonotype appeared a few times. The chain recombines TRBV12-3 or TRBV12-4 with TRBJ2-5; D is perhaps TRBD1 or TRBD2 (5 bases each). The CDR3 spans 15 residues. Trimming took 6 bases from V and 2 from J, leaving 16 bases between them. The CDR3 spells CASSPLGASQETQYF. The CDR3 DNA reads as TGTGCCAGCAGCCCCCTCGGGGCCTCTCAAGAGACCCAGTACTTC.

This clonotype was seen only a few times. This chain connects TRBV20-1 to TRBJ2-7; 8 bases fit TRBD2. V gave up 7 bases and J gave up 0 bases; unmatched junction bases: 11. This CDR3 region has 15 residues. Germline V CDR1 and CDR2: DFQATT, SNEGSKA (reference sequence). In DNA form, the CDR3 reads TGCAGTGTAAGCGGGGGAACTGCAAGCTCCTACGAGCAGTACGTC. As protein: CSVSGGTASSYEQYV.

The gene calls are TRBV9 and TRBJ1-2; TRBD1 matches 9 bases. Germline CDR1 and CDR2: SGDLS and YYNGEE. V gave up 0 bases and J gave up 2 bases; unmatched junction bases: 11. The CDR3 spans 18 residues. In DNA form, the CDR3 reads TGTGCCAGCAGCGTAGAAATTTTAGGACAGGGGCGGAACTATGGCTACACCTTC. It yields the protein CASSVEILGQGRNYGYTF.

The genes are TRBV7-2 and TRBJ1-1; D unclear. The V end was cut by 2 bases, the J end by 1 base, with 11 bases between. CDR3 length: 15 residues. From germline, CDR1 is SGHTA and CDR2 FQGNSA. The CDR3 reads CASSLSGQANTEAFF. CDR3 nucleotide sequence: TGTGCCAGCAGCTTAAGCGGTCAGGCGAACACTGAAGCTTTCTTT.

This clonotype appeared a few times. The chain employs TRBV28 and TRBJ2-2; D is perhaps TRBD2 (5 bases). The ends were cut back, 4 bases at V and 8 bases at J, with 17 bases in the middle. Germline CDR1 reads MDHEN; CDR2 reads SYDVKM. The CDR3 length is 15 residues. The CDR3 protein is CASSSRGYGIGELFF. In nucleotides, the CDR3 is TGTGCCAGCAGTTCTCGGGGTTATGGGATAGGGGAGCTGTTTTTT. The full variable domain, rest sourced from reference TRBV28 and TRBJ2-2, is DVKVTQSSRYLVKRTGEKVFLECVQDMDHENMFWYRQDPGLGLRLIYFSYDVKMKEKGDIPEGYSVSREKKERFSLILESASTNQTSMYLCASSSRGYGIGELFFGEGSRLTVL.

In its sample, this clonotype was seen a few times. The CDR3 loop reads CASSKTDNYEQYF. As DNA, the CDR3 is TGTGCCAGCAGTAAAACAGATAATTACGAGCAGTACTTC. V and J are TRBV27 and TRBJ2-7; unclear D gene. Germline lookup yields CDR1 MNHEY and CDR2 SMNVEV (reference sequence). CDR3 length: 13 amino acids. Trimming pared 5 bases from V and 4 bases from J, leaving 12 bases between.